The clone carrying this TCR beta chain appeared once. Assay used: immunoSEQ multiplex PCR; TCRdb lists only in-frame clones, some missing. The sample has some 170,000 clones; 84% are singletons. The sample is drawn from a study of blood T cell repertoires in COVID-19. Trimming pared 5 bases from V and 5 bases from J, leaving 18 bases between. There are 15 residues in the CDR3. The V gene's germline CDR1 is MNHNY and CDR2 SVGAGI (reference sequence). This receptor was identified in a man aged 50-59 years who had recovered from COVID-19. Specimen: PBMCs or T cells enriched from blood (not recorded which). The chain has TRBV6-6 and TRBJ1-1, with D maybe TRBD1 (5 bases). The CDR3 DNA reads as TGTGCCAGCAGTCCTATCGACAGTTTCGGGACTGAAGCTTTCTTT. The encoded protein is CASSPIDSFGTEAFF.